This TCR beta chain was retrieved from a study of blood T cells in healthy people across ages. This clonotype was counted a few times. Then a second PCR, running roughly 7 to 11 cycles, was carried out with a sample-barcoded 5' primer and a J-beta primer mix. TCRdb analysed the 5' RACE reads with MiXCR anew, one entry per CDR3 protein. This table has about 1.8 million distinct CDR3 sequences, 49% appearing once. Trimming took off 1 base at V and 4 bases at J, with 18 bases between the two ends. This CDR3 region has 17 residues. CDR1 and CDR2 (germline): SGHVS, FQNEAQ. The TCR comes from a woman aged 35 to 49 in good health. The chain links TRBV7-8 to TRBJ2-3, with D tentatively TRBD1 (6 bases). Sequenced input: blood. The CDR3 nucleotides read TGTGCCAGCAGCTTAGTGGGGCGATGGGGGCTCCCAGATACGCAGTATTTT. It encodes CASSLVGRWGLPDTQYF.